The subject of this entry is one T cell receptor beta chain. Antigen specificity is unknown. This CDR3 spans 12 amino acids. V lost 6 bases and J lost 7, with 12 bases in between. TCRdb itself ran the RACE reads through MiXCR, one entry per CDR3 protein. The table shows about 81,000 distinct CDR3 sequences, with roughly 7.2% occurring only once. Time point described: patch test 1, 2 weeks after DPC sensitization. Treatment here: therapeutic diphenylcyclopropenone sensitization with weekly scalp DPC. This sample was included in a study of human T cells and chemical hapten exposure. The study, taken as a whole, reports: Sensitizing with DPC caused no change in TCRs above 1 in 1000 frequency.

The chain uses TRBV12-3 or TRBV12-4 and TRBJ2-5; D unresolved. The sample was whole blood, taken in connection with sensitization to the hapten diphenylcyclopropenone (DPC). This TCR derives from a woman in her thirties with alopecia areata. Some clones in this sample may be carry-over from other donors' samples. The CDR3 region has the DNA TGTGCCAGCAGCATGGGCCCGGGGACCCAGTACTTC. Residues: CASSMGPGTQYF.